A selection of T cell receptor beta chains follows, all from one sample in a study of T cell changes during pregnancy in multiple sclerosis. Libraries were prepared by immunoSEQ multiplex PCR; TCRdb keeps only in-frame clonotypes and omits some of them. The table includes fewer than 90,000 clones, 85% to 95% detected once. Sequences were derived from peripheral blood, sampled after pregnancy. These receptors originate from a female donor in good health, enrolled as a control in a pregnancy study. Each CDR3 is given with its conserved first and last residue. Each record gives: J gene, V gene, clone size, D gene, CDR3 DNA, CDR3 protein. D genes are given only for firm matches. Clone size is stated in some rows and not others, as once, few, many or a class when expanded.

TRBJ2-1,TRBV5-1,-,TRBD2,TGCGCCAGCAGCGCCCTAGCGGGAGTCCTCTTCGATGAGCAGTTCTTC,CASSALAGVLFDEQFF
TRBJ2-7,TRBV2,once,TRBD2,TGTGCCAGCAGTGAAGACTCGGGACTAGTCGCCTACGAGCAGTACTTC,CASSEDSGLVAYEQYF
TRBJ2-5,TRBV5-1,-,-,TGCGCCAGCAGCTTTGCGTACCAAGAGACCCAGTACTTC,CASSFAYQETQYF
TRBJ1-1,TRBV30,few,-,TGTGCCTGGAGTGCAGACACTGAAGCTTTCTTT,CAWSADTEAFF
TRBJ2-2,TRBV5-1,-,TRBD2,TGCGCCAGCAGCTCGGGACTAGCGGGATGGAACACCGGGGAGCTGTTTTTT,CASSSGLAGWNTGELFF
TRBJ1-3,TRBV4-1,-,-,TGCGCCAGCAGCCAAGATTCAGCGGTCGAACACTCTGGAAACACCATATATTTT,CASSQDSAVEHSGNTIYF
TRBJ2-1,TRBV11-2,once,TRBD2,TGTGCCAGCAGCTCTCTAGCGGGAAGCAATGAGCAGTTCTTC,CASSSLAGSNEQFF
TRBJ2-5,TRBV5-4,once,TRBD2,TGTGCCAGCAGCTTACTAGCGACCCAAGAGACCCAGTACTTC,CASSLLATQETQYF
TRBJ2-3,TRBV5-1,once,TRBD2,TGCGCCAGCAGCTTGGGTCTGATAGCGGGAGGTCCCGATACGCAGTATTTT,CASSLGLIAGGPDTQYF
TRBJ1-2,TRBV6-6,-,-,TGTGCCAGCAGGGATTACAGGGAGGGATATGGCTACACCTTC,CASRDYREGYGYTF
TRBJ2-1,TRBV27,-,-,TGTGCCAGCAGTCAAAAAGGACAGATCACCTACAATGAGCAGTTCTTC,CASSQKGQITYNEQFF
TRBJ1-5,TRBV7-2,-,-,TGTGCCAGCAGCTTAGAGGCGGGATTCGGCAATCAGCCCCAGCATTTT,CASSLEAGFGNQPQHF
TRBJ1-5,TRBV18,-,-,TGTGCCAGCTCACCACGGGGAGATAATAGCAATCAGCCCCAGCATTTT,CASSPRGDNSNQPQHF
TRBJ2-1,TRBV4-1,-,-,TGCGCCAGCAGCGAGACTCAGGGAACGGTTGGGAATGAGCAGTTCTTC,CASSETQGTVGNEQFF
TRBJ1-4,TRBV4-2,-,-,TGTGCCAGCAGCCAGGAAGACAGTGCGGCTGAAAAACTGTTTTTT,CASSQEDSAAEKLFF
TRBJ2-1,TRBV27,-,TRBD2,TGTGCCAGCTATAGCGGGAGGGCCTACAATGAGCAGTTCTTC,CASYSGRAYNEQFF
TRBJ2-2,TRBV5-4,-,-,TGTGCCAGCAGCTTGGCGCGTAAGCGGGAGCTGTTTTTT,CASSLARKRELFF
TRBJ2-1,TRBV27,once,TRBD2,TGTGCCAGCAGTCCAACAACCGGGGGGGATGAGCAGTTCTTC,CASSPTTGGDEQFF
TRBJ2-1,TRBV27,-,TRBD1,TGTGCCAGCAGTTTACAAAAGGGGACAGCCAACAATGAGCAGTTCTTC,CASSLQKGTANNEQFF
TRBJ2-7,TRBV4-1,-,-,TGCGCCAGCAGCCCCGGACAGTTCACGAACGAGCAGTACTTC,CASSPGQFTNEQYF
TRBJ1-2,TRBV6-5,-,TRBD1,TGTGCCAGCAGTTACTTCGGGACAGGCTATGGCTACACCTTC,CASSYFGTGYGYTF
TRBJ1-1,TRBV6-1,-,TRBD1,TGTGCCAGCAGTGAAGCAGTAGGGACAGCTAACACTGAAGCTTTCTTT,CASSEAVGTANTEAFF
TRBJ2-1,TRBV28,once,-,TGTGCCAGCAGTCGACCCCCAGGAAGCTCCTACAATGAGCAGTTCTTC,CASSRPPGSSYNEQFF
TRBJ2-3,TRBV7-2,-,-,-,CASSLDRVGGGIYF
TRBJ2-5,TRBV28,-,-,TGTGCCAGCAGTTTAACCGGGAGAGGAAAGACCCAGTACTTC,CASSLTGRGKTQYF
TRBJ2-1,TRBV9,few,TRBD2,TGTGCCAGCAGTAGGGAAGTGCTAGCGGGAGGGCAATATTTGTTCTTC,CASSREVLAGGQYLFF
TRBJ1-2,TRBV19,-,-,TGTGCCAGTAGTATAGGGACAGCCTCCGGCTATGGCTACACCTTC,CASSIGTASGYGYTF
TRBJ2-7,TRBV5-1,-,-,TGCGCCAGCAGCTTGCGGGAGACTGCCTTGAACGAGCAGTACTTC,CASSLRETALNEQYF
TRBJ2-1,TRBV28,once,TRBD2,TGTGCCAGCAACCCACTAGCGGGAGAGATCCATGAGCAGTTCTTC,CASNPLAGEIHEQFF
TRBJ2-5,TRBV7-9,-,TRBD2,TGTGCCAGCAGCTTAGGGACTAGCGGCCAAGAGACCCAGTACTTC,CASSLGTSGQETQYF
TRBJ2-1,TRBV19,-,TRBD1,TGTGCCAGTAGTGTTAGGGGACAGCCCAATGAGCAGTTCTTC,CASSVRGQPNEQFF
TRBJ2-3,TRBV29-1,-,TRBD1,TGCAGCGTAACGACAGGGGGGGCAGATACGCAGTATTTT,CSVTTGGADTQYF
TRBJ1-5,TRBV7-8,-,-,TGTGCCAGCAGCCCGATCCACGTGGGAGCGGATCAGCCCCAGCATTTT,CASSPIHVGADQPQHF
TRBJ1-3,TRBV5-6,-,TRBD1,TGTGCCAGCAGTCTTCCCGGGACAGGGGATGTCACCATATATTTT,CASSLPGTGDVTIYF
TRBJ1-4,TRBV7-7,-,-,TGTGCCAGCAGTGACAGCGCCCTGGGGAATGAAAAACTGTTTTTT,CASSDSALGNEKLFF
TRBJ1-4,TRBV19,-,-,TGTGCCAGTAGTGGGCTCGCAACTAATGAAAAACTGTTTTTT,CASSGLATNEKLFF
TRBJ2-5,TRBV7-2,once,TRBD2,TGTGCCAGCAGCTTTGGTAGCGGGAGGCAGACCCAGTACTTC,CASSFGSGRQTQYF
TRBJ2-3,TRBV2,-,-,TGTGCCAGCTCTCGCGACAGTAATGCGGATACGCAGTATTTT,CASSRDSNADTQYF
TRBJ2-3,TRBV4-2,-,-,TGTGCCAGCAGCCAAGACCGGGGGGCCGAGCCAACGCAGTATTTT,CASSQDRGAEPTQYF
TRBJ2-4,TRBV11-3,-,-,TGTGCCAGCAGCTCCGTAAACGCGGGAAGGGGCAAAAACATTCAGTACTTC,CASSSVNAGRGKNIQYF
TRBJ2-2,TRBV4-1,-,-,TGCGCCAGCAGCCAGGTCCCGAGCGAATTCGCGAACACCGGGGAGCTGTTTTTT,CASSQVPSEFANTGELFF
TRBJ2-1,TRBV5-1,-,TRBD2,TGCGCCAGCAGCTTACCACTAGCGGGAGGGCCGGGTGAGCAGTTCTTC,CASSLPLAGGPGEQFF
TRBJ2-5,TRBV29-1,-,TRBD1,TGCAGCGTTGAAATAGGGGGCTTCCCTGGGGAGACCCAGTACTTC,CSVEIGGFPGETQYF
TRBJ2-7,TRBV28,-,TRBD2,TGTGCCAGCACCTCGGGACTAGCGGAGCTTTACGAGCAGTACTTC,CASTSGLAELYEQYF
TRBJ2-1,TRBV9,once,-,TGTGCCAGCAGCGTAGACGAGGACAATGAGCAGTTCTTC,CASSVDEDNEQFF
TRBJ2-5,TRBV7-2,-,TRBD2,TGTGCCAGCAGCTTAGCTGGCGGGAGCCAAGAGACCCAGTACTTC,CASSLAGGSQETQYF
TRBJ1-3,TRBV6-1,-,-,TGTGCCAGCAGTGAAGCTTCCGGTTGGAGGGGCGAAAACACCATATATTTT,CASSEASGWRGENTIYF
TRBJ1-3,TRBV15,-,TRBD1,TGTGCCACCAGCAGAGCAGGGGGTACTGGAAACACCATATATTTT,CATSRAGGTGNTIYF
TRBJ1-1,TRBV28,-,TRBD1,TGTGCCAGCAGGCTACAAGGGGGCTATGGACCAAATGAAGCTTTCTTT,CASRLQGGYGPNEAFF
TRBJ1-5,TRBV28,-,TRBD1,TGTGCCAGCAGTTTTTCAGGGGGAAGTCAGCCCCAGCATTTT,CASSFSGGSQPQHF
TRBJ2-5,TRBV5-4,-,-,TGTGCCAGCAGCCCTTTAGCAGCTGAGACCCAGTACTTC,CASSPLAAETQYF
TRBJ2-2,TRBV2,-,TRBD1,TGTGCCAGCAGCAGACAGGGAAGTGAGTCCACCGGGGAGCTGTTTTTT,CASSRQGSESTGELFF
TRBJ2-1,TRBV7-8,-,TRBD2,TGTGCCAGCAGCCCCAGACGACTAGCGGGAGGGTACAATGAGCAGTTCTTC,CASSPRRLAGGYNEQFF
TRBJ1-5,TRBV28,few,-,TGTGCCAGCAGTTTCCAGACAGGCACGGTTAGCAATCAGCCCCAGCATTTT,CASSFQTGTVSNQPQHF
TRBJ1-2,TRBV5-4,-,TRBD1,TGTGCCAGCAGCTTGGAGACAGGGGTGTCCGGCTACACCTTC,CASSLETGVSGYTF
TRBJ2-3,TRBV15,-,-,TGTGCCACCAGCAGAGACACGGGCACAGATACGCAGTATTTT,CATSRDTGTDTQYF
TRBJ2-3,TRBV6-4,-,TRBD1,TGTGCCAGCAGACCTTCAGACAGGGAGACAGATACGCAGTATTTT,CASRPSDRETDTQYF